This T cell receptor beta chain derives from a study of cytomegalovirus exposure and HLA in healthy donors. Study-wide results and limits: It was assumed in the presence/absence analyses that sequencing depth was roughly uniform across donors.

With 60 Vbeta and 13 Jbeta primers, the PCR was carried out. Assay used: immunoSEQ multiplex PCR; TCRdb lists only in-frame clones, some missing. The top ten clones hold approximately 3.6% of a sample with 100,000 or so clones, 76% of them seen once. The germline V and J ends were trimmed by 1 base and 4 bases, with 16 bases remaining between them. This CDR3 region has 17 residues. The germline V gene has CDR1 MGHRA and CDR2 YSYEKL. In regard to this clone: Its antigen is not identified.

The clonotype comes from a woman between 45 and 60 years old in good health and CMV-seropositive. V usage is TRBV4-1 and J usage is TRBJ2-2, with D possibly matching TRBD1 (6 bases). Source material: PBMCs. CDR3 protein: CASSQVSGQLGTGELFF. The DNA of the CDR3 is TGCGCCAGCAGCCAAGTATCCGGACAGCTGGGCACCGGGGAGCTGTTTTTT.